A selection of T cell receptor beta chains follows, all from one sample in a study of T cell changes during pregnancy in multiple sclerosis. Profiled with immunoSEQ multiplex PCR; TCRdb holds only in-frame clones, not every one. The sample lists about 61,000 clones, over 80% occurring once. The material sequenced was peripheral blood, taken in the first trimester of pregnancy. The receptor source for this set is a female donor in good health, enrolled as a control in a pregnancy study. Each CDR3 is given with its conserved first and last residue. The D gene is left open where the match is weak. Only part of the rows carry a size: once, few, many, or a class if the clone is expanded.

>15|.|TRBJ2-3|.|TRBV7-9
CASTWGGPSTDTQYF
TGTGCCAGCACCTGGGGGGGGCCCAGCACAGATACGCAGTATTTT
>14|.|TRBJ1-1|.|TRBV7-9
CASSLVPVNTEAFF
TGTGCCAGCAGCTTAGTGCCAGTTAACACTGAAGCTTTCTTT
>18|few|TRBJ1-4|TRBD1|TRBV11-2
CASSRKMGGDRFNEKLFF
TGTGCCAGCAGCCGAAAAATGGGGGGGGACAGGTTTAATGAAAAACTGTTTTTT
>13|.|TRBJ1-1|.|TRBV14
CASSRQLNTEAFF
TGTGCCAGCAGTCGACAGCTGAACACTGAAGCTTTCTTT
>11|.|TRBJ2-5|TRBD1|TRBV6-5
CASSYRDRSYF
TGTGCCAGCAGTTACCGGGACAGGTCGTACTTC
>16|.|TRBJ1-4|.|TRBV5-6
CASSSNTGFGGEKLFF
TGTGCCAGCAGCTCAAATACAGGGTTTGGCGGAGAAAAACTGTTTTTT
>14|few|TRBJ1-5|.|TRBV30
CAWGYRDRIQPQHF
TGTGCCTGGGGATACCGGGATAGGATACAGCCCCAGCATTTT
>17|.|TRBJ1-4|.|TRBV4-2
CASSQEILTGSGEKLFF
TGTGCCAGCAGCCAAGAAATCCTCACAGGGTCGGGGGAAAAACTGTTTTTT
>14|.|TRBJ2-2|.|TRBV6-5
CASSYRGYTGELFF
TGTGCCAGCAGTTACAGGGGGTACACCGGGGAGCTGTTTTTT
>15|once|TRBJ1-5|TRBD1|TRBV30
CAFDRGGYSNQPQHF
TGTGCCTTTGACAGGGGGGGGTATAGCAATCAGCCCCAGCATTTT
>13|.|TRBJ1-2|.|TRBV7-2
CASSSDWVWSYTF
TGTGCCAGCAGCTCAGACTGGGTGTGGAGCTACACCTTC
>16|.|TRBJ1-2|.|TRBV5-6
CASSFYRDGVDYGYTF
TGTGCCAGCAGCTTCTACAGGGATGGAGTTGACTATGGCTACACCTTC
>18|.|TRBJ2-5|TRBD2|TRBV15
CATSRELGGGTYQETQYF
TGTGCCACCAGCAGAGAGCTCGGGGGGGGGACTTACCAAGAGACCCAGTACTTC
>16|.|TRBJ2-1|TRBD1|TRBV5-4
CASSFRQGGSYNEQFF
TGTGCCAGCAGCTTCCGACAGGGGGGATCCTACAATGAGCAGTTCTTC
>12|.|TRBJ2-7|.|TRBV7-9
CASSSPSREQYF
TGTGCCAGCAGCTCCCCCTCTCGCGAGCAGTACTTC
>17|.|TRBJ2-3|TRBD2|TRBV4-2
CASSRTSGGLSTDTQYF
TGTGCCAGCAGCCGGACTAGCGGGGGGCTAAGCACAGATACGCAGTATTTT
>13|.|TRBJ2-7|.|TRBV7-6
CASSPTPGDEQYF
TGTGCCAGCAGCCCCACGCCGGGGGACGAGCAGTACTTC
>15|.|TRBJ2-7|TRBD2|TRBV4-2
CASSQDPSGTYEQYF
TGTGCCAGCAGCCAAGATCCTAGCGGGACCTACGAGCAGTACTTC
>15|.|TRBJ2-2|.|TRBV4-3
CASSHGTLWSGELFF
TGCGCCAGCAGCCACGGGACTCTTTGGTCCGGGGAGCTGTTTTTT
>13|.|TRBJ2-7|.|TRBV10-3
CAISEDIAYEQYF
TGTGCCATCAGTGAGGACATCGCCTACGAGCAGTACTTC
>14|once|TRBJ2-7|.|TRBV19
CASSPSKATYEQYF
TGTGCCAGTAGTCCTAGTAAGGCCACCTACGAGCAGTACTTC
>14|.|TRBJ1-6|.|TRBV5-1
CASSLEQGHSPLHF
TGCGCCAGCAGCTTGGAGCAGGGGCATTCACCCCTCCACTTT
>15|.|TRBJ2-3|.|TRBV11-2
CASSSGLTSTDTQYF
TGTGCCAGCAGCTCGGGACTGACGAGCACAGATACGCAGTATTTT
>14|.|TRBJ1-1|.|TRBV7-9
CASSFREGNTEAFF
TGTGCCAGCAGCTTCCGGGAGGGGAACACTGAAGCTTTCTTT
>15|.|TRBJ1-1|.|TRBV5-6
CASSEQGTRYTEAFF
TGTGCCAGCAGCGAGCAGGGTACGAGGTACACTGAAGCTTTCTTT
>15|.|TRBJ1-3|.|TRBV18
CASSSTSSSGNTIYF
TGTGCCAGCTCATCCACATCCTCCTCTGGAAACACCATATATTTT
>15|.|TRBJ1-1|.|TRBV7-9
CASSLAGRGSAWAFF
TGTGCCAGCAGCTTAGCAGGGCGAGGGAGTGCGTGGGCTTTCTTT
>16|.|TRBJ2-7|TRBD2|TRBV10-3
CAISDRTSGGNYEQYF
TGTGCCATCAGTGATCGGACTAGCGGGGGTAACTACGAGCAGTACTTC
>13|.|TRBJ1-1|TRBD1|TRBV5-1
CASIRQGDTEAFF
TGCGCCAGCATACGACAGGGGGACACTGAAGCTTTCTTT
>16|few|TRBJ2-2|TRBD1|TRBV6-4
CASSDSDRGSTGELFF
TGTGCCAGCAGTGACTCCGACAGGGGGAGCACCGGGGAGCTGTTTTTT
>18|.|TRBJ2-1|TRBD2|TRBV7-9
CASSPTIGTSGGYNEQFF
TGTGCCAGCAGCCCGACGATCGGGACTAGCGGGGGGTACAATGAGCAGTTCTTC
>15|.|TRBJ2-7|TRBD2|TRBV4-1
CASSQAIAGKGEQYF
TGCGCCAGCAGCCAAGCTATAGCGGGGAAGGGCGAGCAGTACTTC
>14|.|TRBJ1-5|.|TRBV4-1
CASSQAIGNQPQHF
TGCGCCAGCAGCCAAGCCATTGGCAATCAGCCCCAGCATTTT
>11|.|TRBJ1-1|.|TRBV19
CATIGGKEAFF
TGTGCCACCATCGGGGGGAAGGAGGCTTTCTTT
>15|.|TRBJ2-2|TRBD1|TRBV9
CASSVGQGSSGELFF
TGTGCCAGCAGCGTAGGACAGGGGTCGAGCGGGGAGCTGTTTTTT
>15|.|TRBJ2-1|TRBD1|TRBV7-6
CASSLGTGQVNEQFF
TGTGCCAGCAGCTTAGGGACAGGCCAGGTGAATGAGCAGTTCTTC
>14|.|TRBJ1-2|.|TRBV6-5
CASSPGTLNYGYTF
TGTGCCAGCAGTCCCGGGACACTCAACTATGGCTACACCTTC
>14|few|TRBJ2-2|.|TRBV5-1
CASSLERVSGELFF
TGCGCCAGCAGCTTGGAGCGGGTATCCGGGGAGCTGTTTTTT
>15|.|TRBJ2-7|TRBD2|TRBV4-3
CASSLWTSASYEQYF
TGCGCCAGCAGCCTCTGGACTAGCGCGTCCTACGAGCAGTACTTC
>16|.|TRBJ2-3|TRBD1|TRBV4-2
CASSQDSGQGADTQYF
TGTGCCAGCAGCCAAGATTCGGGACAGGGGGCAGATACGCAGTATTTT
>14|.|TRBJ1-2|.|TRBV27
CASKLRGMDYGYTF
TGTGCCAGTAAGTTAAGGGGAATGGACTATGGCTACACCTTC
>15|.|TRBJ2-1|TRBD2|TRBV9
CASATGWGGYNEQFF
TGTGCCAGCGCGACCGGTTGGGGGGGCTACAATGAGCAGTTCTTC
>16|.|TRBJ2-1|TRBD2|TRBV7-9
CASSLALRGAKESMFF
TGTGCCAGCAGCTTAGCGTTGCGGGGGGCGAAAGAGTCGATGTTCTTC
>14|.|TRBJ1-6|.|TRBV27
CASNRGLDNSPLHF
TGTGCCAGCAACCGGGGACTAGATAATTCACCCCTCCACTTT
>15|.|TRBJ2-5|.|TRBV4-3
CASSLSPGGQETQYF
TGCGCCAGCAGTCTCTCCCCAGGGGGGCAAGAGACCCAGTACTTC
>14|.|TRBJ2-7|TRBD2|TRBV7-2
CASSISGGAREQYF
TGTGCCAGCAGCATTAGCGGGGGGGCGCGTGAGCAGTACTTC
>11|.|TRBJ2-5|TRBD2|TRBV29-1
CSVGSVAGDHF
TGCAGCGTTGGATCGGTAGCGGGGGATCACTTC
>14|once|TRBJ1-5|TRBD1|TRBV5-6
CASSRTGRYQPQHF
TGTGCCAGCAGTCGGACAGGGAGGTATCAGCCCCAGCATTTT